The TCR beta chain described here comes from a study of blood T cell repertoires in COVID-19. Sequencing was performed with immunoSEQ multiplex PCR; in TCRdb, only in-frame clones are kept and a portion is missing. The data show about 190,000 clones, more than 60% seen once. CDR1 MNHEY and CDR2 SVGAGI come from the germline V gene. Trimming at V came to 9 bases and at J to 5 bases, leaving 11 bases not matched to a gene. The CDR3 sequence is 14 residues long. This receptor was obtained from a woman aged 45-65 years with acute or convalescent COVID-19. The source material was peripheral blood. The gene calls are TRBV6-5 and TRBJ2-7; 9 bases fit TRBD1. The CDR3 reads CASITGGASHEQYF. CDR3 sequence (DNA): TGTGCCAGTATTACAGGGGGCGCATCCCACGAGCAGTACTTC.